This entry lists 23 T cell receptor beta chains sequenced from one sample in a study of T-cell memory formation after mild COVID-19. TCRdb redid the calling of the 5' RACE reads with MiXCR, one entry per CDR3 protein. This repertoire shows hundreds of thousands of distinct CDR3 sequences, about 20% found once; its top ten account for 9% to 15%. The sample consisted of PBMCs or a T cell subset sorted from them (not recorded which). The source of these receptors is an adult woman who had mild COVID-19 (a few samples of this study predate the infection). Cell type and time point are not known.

This CDR3 reads CASSLGPREFQETQYF. CDR3 bases: TGTGCCAGCAGCTTAGGCCCCCGGGAATTTCAAGAGACCCAGTACTTC. The chain couples TRBV7-6 to TRBJ2-5, with D tentatively TRBD2 (5 bases). V gave up 1 base and J gave up 2 bases, with 14 bases separating them. Germline-derived CDR1 and CDR2 are SGHVS and FNYEAQ. The CDR3 runs to 16 residues.

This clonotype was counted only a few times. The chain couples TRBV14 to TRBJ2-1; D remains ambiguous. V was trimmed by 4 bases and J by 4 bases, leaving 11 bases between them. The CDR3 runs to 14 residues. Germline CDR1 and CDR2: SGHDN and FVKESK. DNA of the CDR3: TGTGCCAGCAGCCGAGAACGGATTTACAATGAGCAGTTCTTC. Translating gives CASSRERIYNEQFF.

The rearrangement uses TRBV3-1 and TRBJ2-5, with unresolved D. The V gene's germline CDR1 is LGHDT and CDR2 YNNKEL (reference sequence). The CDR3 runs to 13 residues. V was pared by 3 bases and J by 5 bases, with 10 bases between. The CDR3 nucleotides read TGTGCCAGCAGCCAGGGCCCCGGGGAGACCCAGTACTTC. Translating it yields CASSQGPGETQYF.

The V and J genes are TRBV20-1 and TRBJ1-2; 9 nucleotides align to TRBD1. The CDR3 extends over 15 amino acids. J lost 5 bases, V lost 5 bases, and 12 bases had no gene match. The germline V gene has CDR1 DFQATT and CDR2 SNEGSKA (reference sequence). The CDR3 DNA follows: TGCAGTGCTCCAGACAGGGGGGGCTTTTGGTATGGCTACACCTTC. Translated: CSAPDRGGFWYGYTF.

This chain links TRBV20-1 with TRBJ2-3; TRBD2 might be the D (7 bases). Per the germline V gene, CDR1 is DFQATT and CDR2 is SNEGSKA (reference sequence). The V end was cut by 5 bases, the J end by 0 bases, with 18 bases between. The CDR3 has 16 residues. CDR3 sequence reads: CSAPHWGGRSTDTQYF. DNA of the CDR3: TGCAGTGCTCCCCATTGGGGGGGGCGCAGCACAGATACGCAGTATTTT.

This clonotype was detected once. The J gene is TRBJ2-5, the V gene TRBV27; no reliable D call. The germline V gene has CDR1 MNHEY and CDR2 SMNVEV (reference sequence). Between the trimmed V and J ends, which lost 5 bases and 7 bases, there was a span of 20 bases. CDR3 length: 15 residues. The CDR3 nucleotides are TGTGCCAGCAGTCTCGATCCGACTGGGGAAGGGACCCAGTACTTC. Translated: CASSLDPTGEGTQYF.

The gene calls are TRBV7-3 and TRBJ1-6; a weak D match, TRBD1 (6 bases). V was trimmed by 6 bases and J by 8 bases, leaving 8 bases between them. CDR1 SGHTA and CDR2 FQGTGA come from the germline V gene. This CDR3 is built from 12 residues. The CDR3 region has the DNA TGTGCCAGCAGACAGGGTGATTCACCCCTCCACTTT. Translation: CASRQGDSPLHF.

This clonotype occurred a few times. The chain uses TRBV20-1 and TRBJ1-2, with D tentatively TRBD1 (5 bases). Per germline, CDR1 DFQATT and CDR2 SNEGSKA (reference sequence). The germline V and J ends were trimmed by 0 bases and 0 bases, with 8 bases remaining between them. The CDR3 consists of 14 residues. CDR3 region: CSARDGTPNYGYTF. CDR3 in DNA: TGCAGTGCTAGAGATGGGACCCCTAACTATGGCTACACCTTC.

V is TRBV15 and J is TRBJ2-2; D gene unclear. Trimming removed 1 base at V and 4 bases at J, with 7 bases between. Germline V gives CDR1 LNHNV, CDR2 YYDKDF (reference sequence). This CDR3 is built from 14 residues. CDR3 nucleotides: TGTGCCACCAGCAGAGTGTTGGGCACCGGGGAGCTGTTTTTT. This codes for CATSRVLGTGELFF.

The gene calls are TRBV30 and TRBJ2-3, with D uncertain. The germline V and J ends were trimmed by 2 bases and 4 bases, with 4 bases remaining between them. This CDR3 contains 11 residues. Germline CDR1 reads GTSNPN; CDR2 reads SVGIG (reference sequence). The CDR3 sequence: CAWSTADTQYF. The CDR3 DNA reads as TGTGCCTGGAGTACGGCAGATACGCAGTATTTT.

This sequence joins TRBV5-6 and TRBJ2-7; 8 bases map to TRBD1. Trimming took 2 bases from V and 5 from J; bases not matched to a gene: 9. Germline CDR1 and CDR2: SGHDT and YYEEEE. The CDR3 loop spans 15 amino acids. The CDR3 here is CASSLGDRGPHEQYF. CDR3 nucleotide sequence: TGTGCCAGCAGCTTAGGAGACAGGGGACCCCACGAGCAGTACTTC.

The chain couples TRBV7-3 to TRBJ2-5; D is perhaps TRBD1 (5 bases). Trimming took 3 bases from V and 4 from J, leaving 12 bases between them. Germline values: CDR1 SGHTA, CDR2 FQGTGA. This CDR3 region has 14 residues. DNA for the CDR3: TGTGCCAGCAGCTTCGCAGGGTTTGGAGAGACCCAGTACTTC. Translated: CASSFAGFGETQYF. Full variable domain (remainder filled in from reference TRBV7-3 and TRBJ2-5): GAGVSQTPSNKVTEKGKYVELRCDPISGHTALYWYRQSLGQGPEFLIYFQGTGAADDSGLPNDRFFAVRPEGSVSTLKIQRTERGDSAVYLCASSFAGFGETQYFGPGTRLLVL.

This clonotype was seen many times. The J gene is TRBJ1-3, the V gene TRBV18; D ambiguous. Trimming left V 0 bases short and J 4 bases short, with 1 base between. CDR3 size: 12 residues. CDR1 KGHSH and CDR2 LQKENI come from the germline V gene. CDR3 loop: CASSPPGNTIYF. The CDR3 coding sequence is TGTGCCAGCTCACCACCAGGAAACACCATATATTTT.

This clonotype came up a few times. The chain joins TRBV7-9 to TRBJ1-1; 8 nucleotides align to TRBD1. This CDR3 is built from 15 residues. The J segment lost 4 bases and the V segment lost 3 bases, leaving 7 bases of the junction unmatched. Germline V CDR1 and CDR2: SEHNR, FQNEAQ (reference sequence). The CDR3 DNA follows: TGTGCCAGCAGCTTCCCAGGGGGCTGGGGCACTGAAGCTTTCTTT. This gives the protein CASSFPGGWGTEAFF.

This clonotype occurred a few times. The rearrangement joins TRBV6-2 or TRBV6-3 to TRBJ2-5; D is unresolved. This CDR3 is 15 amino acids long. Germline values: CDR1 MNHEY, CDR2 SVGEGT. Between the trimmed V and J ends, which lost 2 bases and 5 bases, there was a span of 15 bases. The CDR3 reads CASSYVGLVGETQYF. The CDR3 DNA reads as TGTGCCAGCAGTTACGTGGGATTGGTCGGTGAGACCCAGTACTTC.

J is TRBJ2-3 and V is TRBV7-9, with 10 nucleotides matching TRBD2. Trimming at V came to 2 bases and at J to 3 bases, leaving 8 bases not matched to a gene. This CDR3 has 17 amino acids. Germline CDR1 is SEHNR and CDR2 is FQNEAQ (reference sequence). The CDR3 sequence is CASSLNTGTSVTDTQYF. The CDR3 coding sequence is TGTGCCAGCAGCTTAAATACCGGGACTAGCGTGACAGATACGCAGTATTTT.

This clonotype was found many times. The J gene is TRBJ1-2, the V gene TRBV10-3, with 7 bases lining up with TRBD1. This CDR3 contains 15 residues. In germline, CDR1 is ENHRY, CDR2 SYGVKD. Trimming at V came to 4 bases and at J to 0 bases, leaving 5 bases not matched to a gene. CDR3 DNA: TGTGCCATCAGTGGGGGACAGAATGCTAACTATGGCTACACCTTC. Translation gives CAISGGQNANYGYTF.

As DNA, the CDR3 is TGCGCCAGCAGCCAAGATGTCCCCGGGTTGGGAAACATTCAGTACTTC. Protein: CASSQDVPGLGNIQYF. This sequence joins TRBV4-3 and TRBJ2-4; the D is unclear. The germline CDR1 and CDR2 sequences are LGHNA and YSLEER. CDR3 length equals 16 residues. Deletions cut 0 bases from V and 6 bases from J, with 15 bases between.

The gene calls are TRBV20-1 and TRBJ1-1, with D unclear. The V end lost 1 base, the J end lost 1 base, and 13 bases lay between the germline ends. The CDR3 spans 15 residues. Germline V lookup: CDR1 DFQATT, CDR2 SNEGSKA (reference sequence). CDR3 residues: CSARGPVQENTEAFF. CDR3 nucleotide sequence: TGCAGTGCTAGAGGACCCGTCCAGGAGAACACTGAAGCTTTCTTT.

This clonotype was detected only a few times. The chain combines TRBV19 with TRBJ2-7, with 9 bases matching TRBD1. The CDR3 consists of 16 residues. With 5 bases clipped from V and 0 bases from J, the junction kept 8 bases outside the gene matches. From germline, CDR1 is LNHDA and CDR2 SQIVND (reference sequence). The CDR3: CASSPGGTGSSYEQYF. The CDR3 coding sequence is TGTGCCAGTAGTCCAGGCGGGACAGGGAGCTCCTACGAGCAGTACTTC.

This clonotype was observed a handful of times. The CDR3 DNA sequence: TGCGCCAGCAGCCCGGGACTAGCGGGAGAAATAGGCGAGCAGTACTTC. Translation: CASSPGLAGEIGEQYF. The genes are TRBV5-1 and TRBJ2-7; 14 positions agree with TRBD2. The CDR3 contains 16 residues. V shed 4 bases and J 6 bases; nucleotides not matched to a gene: 9. Germline CDR1 SGHRS, CDR2 YFSETQ. Full variable domain (rest looked up from reference TRBV5-1 and TRBJ2-7): KAGVTQTPRYLIKTRGQQVTLSCSPISGHRSVSWYQQTPGQGLQFLFEYFSETQRNKGNFPGRFSGRQFSNSRSEMNVSTLELGDSALYLCASSPGLAGEIGEQYFGPGTRLTVT.

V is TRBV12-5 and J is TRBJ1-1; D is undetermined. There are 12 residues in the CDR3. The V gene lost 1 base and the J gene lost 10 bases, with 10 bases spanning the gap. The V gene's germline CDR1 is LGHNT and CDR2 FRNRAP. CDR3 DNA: TGTGCTAGTGGTTTGGATTGGACGAGAGCTTTCTTT. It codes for CASGLDWTRAFF.

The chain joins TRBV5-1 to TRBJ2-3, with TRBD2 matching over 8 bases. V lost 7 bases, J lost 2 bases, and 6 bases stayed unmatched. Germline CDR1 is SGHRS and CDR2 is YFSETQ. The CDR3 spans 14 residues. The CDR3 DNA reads TGCGCCAGCCATCCGGGAGGGCCCACAGATACGCAGTATTTT. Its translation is CASHPGGPTDTQYF. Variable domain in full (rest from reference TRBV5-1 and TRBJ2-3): KAGVTQTPRYLIKTRGQQVTLSCSPISGHRSVSWYQQTPGQGLQFLFEYFSETQRNKGNFPGRFSGRQFSNSRSEMNVSTLELGDSALYLCASHPGGPTDTQYFGPGTRLTVL.